The 16 T cell receptor beta chains reported below all come from one sample, sequenced in a study of T cells of healthy individuals. Each CDR3 protein gets one entry after TCRdb re-called the 5' RACE reads with MiXCR. The sample has 60,000 to 80,000 distinct CDR3 sequences; 15% to 20% are singletons. The receptor source for this set is a human donor in good health.

The V call is TRBV6-5, the J call TRBJ1-2; weak D call: TRBD1 (5 bases). Germline V lookup: CDR1 MNHEY, CDR2 SVGAGI. V was clipped by 7 bases and J by 4 bases, with 19 bases between them. CDR3 length: 15 residues. The CDR3 bases are TGTGCCAGCACTACAGGACTGTACTCTGTCTATGGCTACACCTTC. Translation gives CASTTGLYSVYGYTF.

This clonotype was recorded at least ten times. This chain joins TRBV4-1 and TRBJ1-2; 8 nucleotides match TRBD1. The V and J ends lost 1 base and 8 bases, in that order; junction bases with no gene match: 12. The germline gives CDR1 MGHRA, CDR2 YSYEKL. CDR3 length equals 16 residues. The CDR3 region has the DNA TGCGCCAGCAGCCAAGCAGGAGGACAGGGCGCGTTGGGCTACACCTTC. Amino acid sequence: CASSQAGGQGALGYTF.

This clonotype was counted ten times or more. This chain uses TRBV3-1 with TRBJ2-1; D gene ambiguous. Germline CDR1 LGHDT, CDR2 YNNKEL (reference sequence). Trimming took off 2 bases at V and 6 bases at J, with 14 bases between the two ends. The CDR3 sequence is 15 residues long. CDR3 nucleotide sequence: TGTGCCAGCAGCCAAAGGGCTCGATTGTTCAATGAGCAGTTCTTC. Amino acid sequence: CASSQRARLFNEQFF.

This clonotype was counted only a few times. The J gene is TRBJ1-1, the V gene TRBV6-2 or TRBV6-3; D is possibly TRBD1 (5 bases). The germline V gene has CDR1 MNHEY and CDR2 SVGEGT. Trimming pared 6 bases from V and 1 base from J, leaving 9 bases between. The CDR3 totals 13 residues. The CDR3 DNA is TGTGCCAGCAGGGGGACGAGGAACACTGAAGCTTTCTTT. Translating it yields CASRGTRNTEAFF.

Many counts were recorded for this clonotype. The rearrangement joins TRBV19 to TRBJ1-6; D perhaps matches TRBD1 (5 bases). The V and J ends lost 6 bases and 14 bases respectively, with 26 bases between them. CDR1 and CDR2 from the germline V gene are LNHDA and SQIVND (reference sequence). The CDR3 is 16 residues long. The CDR3, as DNA: TGTGCCAGTAGCTCTCTAGAGGGGAGCGGATCCTCGACCCTCCACTTT. This encodes CASSSLEGSGSSTLHF.

This clonotype was counted many times. The chain recombines TRBV29-1 with TRBJ2-7; 7 bases line up with TRBD1. The CDR3 is 14 amino acids. Germline V gene data show CDR1 as SQVTM and CDR2 as ANQGSEA. V shed 4 bases, J shed 2 bases, and the junction held 8 bases outside the gene matches. CDR3 sequence: CSVGTGTAPYEQYF. The DNA for the CDR3 is TGCAGCGTTGGGACGGGGACAGCGCCCTACGAGCAGTACTTC.

This clonotype showed up just a few times. The rearrangement joins TRBV10-3 to TRBJ2-1; 7 bases align to TRBD2. Germline CDR1 reads ENHRY; CDR2 reads SYGVKD. J was trimmed by 1 base and V by 4 bases; bases with no gene match: 4. The CDR3 loop spans 15 amino acids. For the CDR3, the DNA is TGTGCCATCAGTGGTTCGGGGGGTTCCTACAATGAGCAGTTCTTC. It codes for CAISGSGGSYNEQFF.

V usage is TRBV27 and J usage is TRBJ2-4, with a possible D match to TRBD1 (5 bases). Germline-derived CDR1 and CDR2 are MNHEY and SMNVEV (reference sequence). This CDR3 region has 15 residues. With 2 bases removed from V and 3 bases from J, the gap between germline ends came to 11 bases. This CDR3 reads CASSLNRSGKNIQYF. CDR3 DNA: TGTGCCAGCAGTTTAAACAGGTCGGGCAAAAACATTCAGTACTTC.

This clonotype was seen at least ten times. CDR3 coding DNA: TGCAGCGTTGAAGTAGGTCAGGGGACCTCCTACAATGAGCAGTTCTTC. Its translation: CSVEVGQGTSYNEQFF. The chain recombines TRBV29-1 with TRBJ2-1, with D perhaps matching TRBD1 (6 bases). There are 16 residues in the CDR3. The germline CDR1 and CDR2 sequences are SQVTM and ANQGSEA. Trimming took off 1 base at V and 0 bases at J, with 13 bases between the two ends.

This clonotype was recorded many times. The CDR3 sequence is CASSYSILAGGLEQYF. The CDR3 DNA reads TGTGCCAGCAGTTACTCGATACTAGCGGGGGGGCTTGAGCAGTACTTC. This chain joins TRBV6-6 and TRBJ2-7; 13 bases agree with TRBD2. Germline V gene sequence: CDR1 MNHNY, CDR2 SVGAGI (reference sequence). Unmatched junction bases numbered 6, after V lost 0 bases and J lost 7 bases. This CDR3 has 16 amino acids.

There are many counts of this clonotype. The chain uses TRBV12-3 or TRBV12-4 and TRBJ2-3, with 13 nucleotides matching TRBD2. The CDR3 contains 19 residues. V shed 7 bases, J shed 1 base, and the junction held 14 bases outside the gene matches. The CDR3 sequence: CASTQYGLAGEEGTDTQYF. DNA of the CDR3: TGTGCCAGCACCCAATACGGACTAGCGGGAGAAGAGGGCACAGATACGCAGTATTTT.

This clonotype occurred a few times. V is TRBV6-1 and J is TRBJ2-7; D not resolved. CDR3 length equals 15 residues. Trimming shortened V by 1 base and J by 3 bases, and 13 bases separated the two germline ends. CDR1 MNHNS and CDR2 SASEGT come from the germline V gene. The CDR3 region has the DNA TGTGCCAGCAGTGAAGTAGGTGAGCCTTACTACGAGCAGTACTTC. This translates into CASSEVGEPYYEQYF.

The sample holds many counts of this clonotype. This chain connects TRBV28 to TRBJ2-7, with no clear D. Between the trimmed V and J ends, which lost 11 bases and 0 bases, there was a span of 11 bases. Germline V gene sequence: CDR1 MDHEN, CDR2 SYDVKM. There are 12 residues in the CDR3. CDR3 sequence (DNA): TGTGCCGGCTCGCCTCACTCCTACGAGCAGTACTTC. Protein: CAGSPHSYEQYF. The full variable domain, completed using reference TRBV28 and TRBJ2-7, is DVKVTQSSRYLVKRTGEKVFLECVQDMDHENMFWYRQDPGLGLRLIYFSYDVKMKEKGDIPEGYSVSREKKERFSLILESASTNQTSMYLCAGSPHSYEQYFGPGTRLTVT.

This clonotype has a handful of counts. This rearrangement joins TRBV14 to TRBJ2-3, with a possible D match to TRBD1 (6 bases). Germline lookup yields CDR1 SGHDN and CDR2 FVKESK. With 1 base removed from V and 4 bases from J, the gap between germline ends came to 9 bases. The CDR3 spans 14 residues. The CDR3 region is CASSQVWGPDTQYF. CDR3 bases: TGTGCCAGCAGCCAAGTCTGGGGGCCAGATACGCAGTATTTT.

The rearrangement joins TRBV5-1 to TRBJ2-1; 14 nucleotides align to TRBD2. Germline trimming cut 4 bases from V and 9 bases from J; bases unmatched to any gene: 3. CDR3 length: 14 residues. The germline CDR1 and CDR2 sequences are SGHRS and YFSETQ. The CDR3 bases are TGCGCCAGCAGCCCCGGGACTAGCGGGAGTGAGCAGTTCTTC. Translating gives CASSPGTSGSEQFF.

In its sample, this clonotype was seen a few times. This rearrangement joins TRBV28 to TRBJ2-2, with TRBD2 matching 9 bases. This CDR3 spans 16 amino acids. In germline, CDR1 is MDHEN, CDR2 SYDVKM. J was trimmed by 7 bases and V by 5 bases; bases with no gene match: 11. The CDR3 DNA follows: TGTGCCAGCAGTCTCGCGGGGGGGCCCAGGGACGGGGAGCTGTTTTTT. Its translation: CASSLAGGPRDGELFF.